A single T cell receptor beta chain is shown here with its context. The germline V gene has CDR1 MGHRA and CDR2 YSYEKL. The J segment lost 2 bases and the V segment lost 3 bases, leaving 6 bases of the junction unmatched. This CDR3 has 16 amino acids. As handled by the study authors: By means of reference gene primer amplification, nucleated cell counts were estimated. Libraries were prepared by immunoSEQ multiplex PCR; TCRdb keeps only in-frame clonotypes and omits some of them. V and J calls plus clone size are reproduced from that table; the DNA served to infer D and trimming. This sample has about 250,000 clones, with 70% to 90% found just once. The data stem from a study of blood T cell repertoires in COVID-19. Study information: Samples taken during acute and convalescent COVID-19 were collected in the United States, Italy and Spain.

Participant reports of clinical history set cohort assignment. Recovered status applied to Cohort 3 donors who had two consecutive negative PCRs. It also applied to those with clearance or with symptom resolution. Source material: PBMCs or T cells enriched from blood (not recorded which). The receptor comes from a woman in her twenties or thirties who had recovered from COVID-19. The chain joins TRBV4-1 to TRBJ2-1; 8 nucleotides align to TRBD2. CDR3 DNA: TGCGCCAGCAGCCATGTATTAGCGGGAACCTACAATGAGCAGTTCTTC. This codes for CASSHVLAGTYNEQFF.